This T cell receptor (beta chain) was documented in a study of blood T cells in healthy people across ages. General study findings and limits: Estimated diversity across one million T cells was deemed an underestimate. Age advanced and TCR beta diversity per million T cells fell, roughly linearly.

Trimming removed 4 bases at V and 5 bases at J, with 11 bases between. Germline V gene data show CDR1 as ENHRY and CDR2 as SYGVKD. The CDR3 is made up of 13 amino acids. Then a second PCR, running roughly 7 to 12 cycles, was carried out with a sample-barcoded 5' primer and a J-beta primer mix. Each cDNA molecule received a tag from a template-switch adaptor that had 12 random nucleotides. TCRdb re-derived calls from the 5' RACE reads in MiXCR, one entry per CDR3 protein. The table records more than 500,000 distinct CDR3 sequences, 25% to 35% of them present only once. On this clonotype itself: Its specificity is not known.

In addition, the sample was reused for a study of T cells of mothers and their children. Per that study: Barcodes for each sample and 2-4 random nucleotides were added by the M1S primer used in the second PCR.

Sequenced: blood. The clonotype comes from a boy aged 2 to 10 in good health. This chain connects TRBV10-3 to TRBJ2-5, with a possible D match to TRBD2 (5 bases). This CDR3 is CAISAASPETQYF. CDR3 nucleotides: TGTGCCATCAGTGCGGCTAGCCCCGAGACCCAGTACTTC.